A selection of T cell receptor beta chains follows, all from one sample in a study of T cells in Graves' hyperthyroidism and ophthalmopathy. One entry per CDR3 protein results from TCRdb running MiXCR on the multiplex PCR reads. The table includes under 550,000 distinct CDR3 sequences, roughly an eighth detected once. Specimen: blood. Receptors originate from a woman under 30 with Graves' hyperthyroidism. Each CDR3 is given with its conserved first and last residue. Each record gives: CDR3 protein, CDR3 DNA, D gene, V gene, J gene, clone size. The D gene is left open where the match is weak. Rows give clone size only sometimes, using once, few, many, or a class for an expanded clone.

CDR3aa: CASSYSVPGELFF; CDR3nt: TGTGCCAGCAGTTACTCGGTTCCAGGGGAGCTGTTTTTT; d_gene: NA; v_gene: TRBV6-2/TRBV6-3; j_gene: TRBJ2-2; abundance: many
CDR3aa: CASSLTEYMNTEAFF; CDR3nt: TGTGCCAGCAGCTTGACAGAATACATGAACACTGAAGCTTTCTTT; d_gene: NA; v_gene: TRBV11-2; j_gene: TRBJ1-1; abundance: many
CDR3aa: CASSLVTGTYNEQFF; CDR3nt: TGTGCCAGCAGTTTAGTGACAGGCACCTACAATGAGCAGTTCTTC; d_gene: NA; v_gene: TRBV27; j_gene: TRBJ2-1; abundance: few
CDR3aa: CASSQDLFGGNTIYF; CDR3nt: TGTGCCAGCAGCCAAGATCTATTTGGTGGAAACACCATATATTTT; d_gene: NA; v_gene: TRBV3-1; j_gene: TRBJ1-3; abundance: NA
CDR3aa: CASSLAFKSTDTQYF; CDR3nt: TGCGCCAGCAGCTTGGCCTTTAAAAGCACAGATACGCAGTATTTT; d_gene: NA; v_gene: TRBV5-1; j_gene: TRBJ2-3; abundance: many
CDR3aa: CASSEPKSRIGELFF; CDR3nt: TGTGCCAGCAGTGAACCGAAGAGCAGGATCGGGGAGCTGTTTTTT; d_gene: NA; v_gene: TRBV2; j_gene: TRBJ2-2; abundance: NA
CDR3aa: CASSFSPSGTDTQYF; CDR3nt: TGTGCCAGCAGTTTCTCGCCTAGCGGCACAGATACGCAGTATTTT; d_gene: NA; v_gene: TRBV12-3/TRBV12-4; j_gene: TRBJ2-3; abundance: NA
CDR3aa: CSAWGSGGNQPQHF; CDR3nt: TGCAGTGCTTGGGGGTCGGGGGGAAATCAGCCCCAGCATTTT; d_gene: NA; v_gene: TRBV20-1; j_gene: TRBJ1-5; abundance: few
CDR3aa: CASSLTGQGGTPLHF; CDR3nt: TGTGCCAGCAGCTTAACAGGACAGGGAGGGACACCCCTCCACTTT; d_gene: TRBD1; v_gene: TRBV12-3/TRBV12-4; j_gene: TRBJ1-6; abundance: many
CDR3aa: CASSYFRGDYGYTF; CDR3nt: TGTGCCAGCAGTTACTTCCGGGGGGACTATGGCTACACCTTC; d_gene: NA; v_gene: TRBV6-2/TRBV6-3; j_gene: TRBJ1-2; abundance: NA
CDR3aa: CASSPRDLGTEAFF; CDR3nt: TGTGCCAGCAGCCCTAGGGACCTTGGCACTGAAGCTTTCTTT; d_gene: NA; v_gene: TRBV5-5; j_gene: TRBJ1-1; abundance: NA
CDR3aa: CSVPSGSRETQYF; CDR3nt: TGCAGCGTTCCTAGCGGGAGTCGAGAGACCCAGTACTTC; d_gene: TRBD2; v_gene: TRBV29-1; j_gene: TRBJ2-5; abundance: few
CDR3aa: CASFSGLTGGHEQYF; CDR3nt: TGTGCCAGCTTTTCAGGTCTTACAGGGGGCCACGAGCAGTACTTC; d_gene: TRBD1; v_gene: TRBV28; j_gene: TRBJ2-7; abundance: many
CDR3aa: CASSVEGPVNEQFF; CDR3nt: TGTGCCAGCAGCGTAGAGGGCCCTGTCAATGAGCAGTTCTTC; d_gene: NA; v_gene: TRBV9; j_gene: TRBJ2-1; abundance: NA
CDR3aa: CASSLESYEQYF; CDR3nt: TGTGCCAGCAGCTTAGAATCCTACGAGCAGTACTTC; d_gene: NA; v_gene: TRBV5-1; j_gene: TRBJ2-7; abundance: many
CDR3aa: CASSSFRDYQETQYF; CDR3nt: TGTGCCAGCAGTTCCTTCCGGGACTACCAAGAGACCCAGTACTTC; d_gene: NA; v_gene: TRBV6-2/TRBV6-3; j_gene: TRBJ2-5; abundance: many
CDR3aa: CASSPPSLDETQYF; CDR3nt: TGTGCCAGCTCACCTCCGTCGCTCGACGAGACCCAGTACTTC; d_gene: NA; v_gene: TRBV18; j_gene: TRBJ2-5; abundance: many
CDR3aa: CASRESGGGGYTF; CDR3nt: TGTGCCAGCAGGGAATCAGGGGGCGGTGGCTACACCTTC; d_gene: TRBD1; v_gene: TRBV11-2; j_gene: TRBJ1-2; abundance: many
CDR3aa: CASSYSLPSGTRNEQFF; CDR3nt: TGTGCCAGCAGTTACTCTCTTCCTAGCGGGACGCGCAATGAGCAGTTCTTC; d_gene: TRBD2; v_gene: TRBV6-6; j_gene: TRBJ2-1; abundance: many
CDR3aa: CASSVSGTDTQYF; CDR3nt: TGTGCCAGCAGCGTGAGTGGAACAGATACGCAGTATTTT; d_gene: NA; v_gene: TRBV6-4; j_gene: TRBJ2-3; abundance: NA
CDR3aa: CASSFWGQETQYF; CDR3nt: TGTGCCAGCAGCTTCTGGGGTCAAGAGACCCAGTACTTC; d_gene: NA; v_gene: TRBV11-1; j_gene: TRBJ2-5; abundance: many
CDR3aa: CASSLDERHNEQFF; CDR3nt: TGTGCCAGCAGCTTAGATGAGCGCCACAATGAGCAGTTCTTC; d_gene: NA; v_gene: TRBV11-2; j_gene: TRBJ2-1; abundance: many
CDR3aa: CASRRQGRLGETQYF; CDR3nt: TGTGCCAGCAGGCGACAGGGGAGATTAGGAGAGACCCAGTACTTC; d_gene: TRBD1; v_gene: TRBV27; j_gene: TRBJ2-5; abundance: many
CDR3aa: CASSGTGGNTIYF; CDR3nt: TGTGCCAGCAGCGGGACAGGGGGAAACACCATATATTTT; d_gene: TRBD1; v_gene: TRBV7-3; j_gene: TRBJ1-3; abundance: many
CDR3aa: CASSQHPVDHEQYF; CDR3nt: TGTGCCAGCAGTCAGCACCCCGTGGATCACGAGCAGTACTTC; d_gene: NA; v_gene: TRBV28; j_gene: TRBJ2-7; abundance: NA
CDR3aa: CASSSVTGTNTEAFF; CDR3nt: TGTGCCAGCAGCTCGGTGACAGGGACGAACACTGAAGCTTTCTTT; d_gene: TRBD1; v_gene: TRBV7-3; j_gene: TRBJ1-1; abundance: NA
CDR3aa: CASSIAASGGSSYEQYF; CDR3nt: TGTGCCAGTAGTATAGCGGCTAGCGGGGGTAGCTCCTACGAGCAGTACTTC; d_gene: TRBD2; v_gene: TRBV19; j_gene: TRBJ2-7; abundance: NA
CDR3aa: CASGLQTDDNEQFF; CDR3nt: TGTGCCAGCGGACTCCAAACGGACGACAATGAGCAGTTCTTC; d_gene: NA; v_gene: TRBV11-1; j_gene: TRBJ2-1; abundance: NA
CDR3aa: CASSLWQGAGETQYF; CDR3nt: TGTGCCAGCAGTTTATGGCAGGGGGCGGGAGAGACCCAGTACTTC; d_gene: TRBD1; v_gene: TRBV28; j_gene: TRBJ2-5; abundance: many
CDR3aa: CASSLGEIGEAFF; CDR3nt: TGTGCCAGCAGCTTAGGGGAGATCGGTGAAGCTTTCTTT; d_gene: NA; v_gene: TRBV11-1; j_gene: TRBJ1-1; abundance: few
CDR3aa: CASMPGSGLIETQYF; CDR3nt: TGTGCCAGCATGCCCGGCTCGGGACTAATAGAGACCCAGTACTTC; d_gene: TRBD2; v_gene: TRBV28; j_gene: TRBJ2-5; abundance: many
CDR3aa: CSGGAGGSYNEQFF; CDR3nt: TGCAGTGGGGGAGCGGGAGGGTCCTACAATGAGCAGTTCTTC; d_gene: TRBD2; v_gene: TRBV20-1; j_gene: TRBJ2-1; abundance: NA
CDR3aa: CASSATGDTGELFF; CDR3nt: TGTGCCAGTAGTGCGACAGGGGACACCGGGGAGCTGTTTTTT; d_gene: TRBD1; v_gene: TRBV19; j_gene: TRBJ2-2; abundance: many
CDR3aa: CASSLKDSGANVLTF; CDR3nt: TGCGCCAGCAGCTTGAAGGATTCTGGGGCCAACGTCCTGACTTTC; d_gene: NA; v_gene: TRBV5-1; j_gene: TRBJ2-6; abundance: few
CDR3aa: CASSQDRGREEKLFF; CDR3nt: TGTGCCAGCAGCCAGGACAGGGGTCGTGAGGAAAAACTGTTTTTT; d_gene: TRBD1; v_gene: TRBV4-2; j_gene: TRBJ1-4; abundance: many
CDR3aa: CASSPTSGSADEQFF; CDR3nt: TGTGCCAGCTCACCGACTAGCGGGAGTGCGGATGAGCAGTTCTTC; d_gene: TRBD2; v_gene: TRBV18; j_gene: TRBJ2-1; abundance: many
CDR3aa: CASRVQGFRTEAFF; CDR3nt: TGTGCCAGCAGGGTACAGGGTTTTAGAACTGAAGCTTTCTTT; d_gene: NA; v_gene: TRBV6-1; j_gene: TRBJ1-1; abundance: few
CDR3aa: CAWSVKSSGTLAKNIQYF; CDR3nt: TGTGCCTGGAGTGTAAAGTCTAGCGGGACGTTAGCCAAAAACATTCAGTACTTC; d_gene: TRBD2; v_gene: TRBV30; j_gene: TRBJ2-4; abundance: many
CDR3aa: CASNPKGGFYNEQFF; CDR3nt: TGTGCCAGCAACCCAAAAGGGGGGTTCTACAATGAGCAGTTCTTC; d_gene: NA; v_gene: TRBV12-3/TRBV12-4; j_gene: TRBJ2-1; abundance: many
CDR3aa: CASSVADITGNTIYF; CDR3nt: TGTGCCAGCAGCGTAGCGGATATCACTGGAAACACCATATATTTT; d_gene: NA; v_gene: TRBV7-4; j_gene: TRBJ1-3; abundance: NA